This TCR beta chain was captured by sequencing in a study of T cells in Graves' hyperthyroidism and ophthalmopathy (dated by TCRdb to between 2018 and 2021). Describing the broader study: Peripheral blood was sampled at the time of initial diagnosis, prior to any treatment. The 85 to 100 discovery patients were divided at random into training and test sets in a 7:3 ratio. An independent validation cohort of around 19 hyperthyroidism patients and about 16 patients who later progressed to ophthalmopathy tested prospective prediction of ophthalmopathy. According to the paper, TCR Vbeta CDR3 sequencing was carried out on some 130 peripheral blood samples, which came from about 45 ophthalmopathy, around 75 hyperthyroidism and roughly 17 progressor patients. Following sampling, methimazole starting at 30 mg daily was given to hyperthyroidism patients, and high-dose intravenous methylprednisolone was given to ophthalmopathy patients. In addition, the study compared T-cell repertoires in thyroid tissue and in blood from roughly six Graves' hyperthyroidism patients. TCR V-J signatures able to tell the groups apart were searched for in a discovery cohort of 100 patients, of whom under 45 had Graves' ophthalmopathy and more than 55 had stable Graves' hyperthyroidism.

The TCR beta CDR3 regions were amplified from the RNA transcripts. A first-round RT-PCR of the TCR CDR3 used the HTBI primer set with the Qiagen OneStep RT-PCR kit. Libraries were constructed in a second round of multiplex PCR, after which size selection and purification were performed. The libraries were sequenced on an Illumina HiSeq2000 using paired-end 100 bp reads. As for the authors' bioinformatics: SOAPnuke was used to process the raw data, throwing out any read that contained adapters or uncalled bases, had a mean Phred below 15, or lacked an exact constant-primer or identifier match. COPE v1.2.5 was used to merge the high-quality paired reads, and each unique nucleotide sequence was defined as a clonotype. Clonotypes were aligned to IMGT TRBV, TRBD and TRBJ reference segments using MiTCR v1.1. Analysis was restricted to V-J combinations with a frequency above 0.0001, which covered 98% to 99.2% of repertoires. A TCS score was defined as the ratio between F50 (clonal expansion) and ExV (chaos), using BLOSUM62-based TCRdist between CDR3 peptides within each V-J. Welch's t-statistics and random forest reduced 514 V-J features to about 12, which were used in a naive Bayes classifier (R e1071). TCRdb took the public reads, trimmed them with fastp at Q25, ran MiXCR for clone calling and kept in-frame beta chains. Entries that share a CDR3 protein sequence are merged under the most common genes and DNA. TCRdb, not the authors, supplied the V and J calls. The sample data list 350,000 or so distinct CDR3 sequences, and approximately 18% of these were observed just once. About a sixth of the sample goes to the ten largest clones.

The study at large found these results: No statistical method was used to set the sample size in advance, and investigators knew the group allocation. During validation, the model predicted progression to ophthalmopathy a median of about 6.5 months ahead of onset, with approximately 70% sensitivity and 72.22% specificity. A 13 V-J signature model separated ophthalmopathy from stable hyperthyroidism, with roughly 88% sensitivity and 81% to 82% specificity in cross-validation and 80%/75% in testing. Most expanded thyroid clonotypes (frequency above 0.001) were also found in blood, which suggests that blood repertoires may mirror thyroid immune responses.

Ophthalmopathy patients had moderately to severely active disease, Clinical Activity Score of at least 3, NOSPECS grade of at least 4, and duration under 3 months. Any patient with an uncontrolled infection, another autoimmune disease, pregnancy or lactation was excluded. Diagnoses were established on the basis of clinical symptoms, serum thyroxine and TRAb, thyroid ultrasound, and orbital computed tomography. PBMCs were separated from roughly 10 ml of fresh peripheral blood using Ficoll-Paque density gradient centrifugation. Trizol reagent was used to extract total RNA, and RNA quality was then checked on an Agilent 2100 Bioanalyzer. This clonotype was counted many times. Its antigen is still unknown. No much larger clone exists at a distance of one base, and base qualities are not known. This receptor was identified in a woman aged 40-49 years with Graves' ophthalmopathy. Specimen: blood.

The nucleotides are TGTGCCAGCAGCTTAGTTGCGGGACGCCAAGAGACCCAGTACTTC. Translated, it reads CASSLVAGRQETQYF. The chain is encoded by TRBV11-2 joined to TRBJ2-5, with a weak D call of TRBD2 (6 bases match). Reading the germline V gene gives CDR1 SGHAT and CDR2 FQNNGV. Including cysteine and phenylalanine, the CDR3 has 15 amino acids. Only the CDR3 DNA is retained, 45 bases long and in frame from the first base. V and J are truncated by 1 base and 1 base respectively, leaving an intervening sequence of 10 bases. The entire variable domain, with the stretches around the CDR3 drawn from the reference TRBV11-2 and TRBJ2-5 proteins, is EAGVAQSPRYKIIEKRQSVAFWCNPISGHATLYWYQQILGQGPKLLIQFQNNGVVDDSQLPKDRFSAERLKGVDSTLKIQPAKLEDSAVYLCASSLVAGRQETQYFGPGTRLLVL.